This T cell receptor (beta chain) was recorded in a study of blood T cell repertoires in COVID-19. Across the whole study: Italy, Spain and the United States were the sources of the convalescent and acute COVID-19 samples.

Germline assignment: CDR1 SGHDT and CDR2 YYEEEE. Trimming cost V 1 base and J 12 bases, with 14 bases left between them. The CDR3 has 13 amino acids. Sequencing used immunoSEQ multiplex PCR; TCRdb keeps in-frame clones, though not all of them. The table shows about 37,000 clones, with around 85% occurring only once. This clone was seen a few times. Input material: peripheral blood. This rearrangement joins TRBV5-6 to TRBJ2-1; D is unresolved. The TCR comes from a man aged 70 or older with COVID-19, enrolled during active disease. The chain's CDR3 is CASSLYLVRVQFF. In nucleotides, the CDR3 is TGTGCCAGCAGCTTGTATCTAGTTCGGGTGCAGTTCTTC.